What follows describes a single TCR beta chain. What it recognizes is unknown. Clones were sequenced by immunoSEQ multiplex PCR, and TCRdb holds only the in-frame ones, with some missing. The sample records 55,000 to 80,000 clones, roughly 77% being singletons. In chemo-refractory metastatic non-small-cell lung cancer, patients got ipilimumab CTLA-4 blockade together with focal radiation. V was cut by 6 bases and J by 4 bases, with 12 bases left in between. Germline V gene sequence: CDR1 LNHDA, CDR2 SQIVND (reference sequence). CDR3 length equals 13 residues. This entry belongs to a study of radiotherapy plus CTLA-4 blockade in lung cancer. Study summary: The study recorded objective responses in about 18% of patients and disease control in 31%. Study-level results: Best predicting response, reportedly, were early blood T cell clone dynamics, with interferon-beta. The study found tumor-derived TCR clones expanded in blood after radiotherapy plus ipilimumab.

The specimen comprised peripheral blood, sampled from a patient treated with radiotherapy plus ipilimumab. This receptor was taken from a human donor with non-small cell lung cancer who had a complete response to radiotherapy plus ipilimumab. The chain recombines TRBV19 with TRBJ1-2, with D maybe TRBD1 (5 bases). CDR3: CASSLGGSYGYTF. CDR3 bases: TGTGCCAGTAGCCTGGGGGGGTCCTATGGCTACACCTTC.